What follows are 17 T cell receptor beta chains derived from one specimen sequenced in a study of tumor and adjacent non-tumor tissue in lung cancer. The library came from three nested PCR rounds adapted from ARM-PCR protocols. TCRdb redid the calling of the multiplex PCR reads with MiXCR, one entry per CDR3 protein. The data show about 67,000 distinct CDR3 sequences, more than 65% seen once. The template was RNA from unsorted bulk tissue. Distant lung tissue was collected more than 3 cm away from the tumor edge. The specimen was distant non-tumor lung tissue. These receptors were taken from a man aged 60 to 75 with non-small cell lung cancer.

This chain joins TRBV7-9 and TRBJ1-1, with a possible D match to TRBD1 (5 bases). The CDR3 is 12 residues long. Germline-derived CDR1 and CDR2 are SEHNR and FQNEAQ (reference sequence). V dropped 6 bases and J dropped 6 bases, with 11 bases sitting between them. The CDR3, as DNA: TGTGCCAGCAGATCTGGACATTCTGAAGCTTTCTTT. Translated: CASRSGHSEAFF.

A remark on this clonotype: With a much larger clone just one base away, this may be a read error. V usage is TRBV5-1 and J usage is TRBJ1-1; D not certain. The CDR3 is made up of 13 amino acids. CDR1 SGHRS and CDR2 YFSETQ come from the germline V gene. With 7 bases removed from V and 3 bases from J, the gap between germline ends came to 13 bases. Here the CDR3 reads CASRRAVDTEAFF. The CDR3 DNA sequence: TGCGCCAGCCGCCGTGCGGTGGACACTGAAGCTTTCTTT.

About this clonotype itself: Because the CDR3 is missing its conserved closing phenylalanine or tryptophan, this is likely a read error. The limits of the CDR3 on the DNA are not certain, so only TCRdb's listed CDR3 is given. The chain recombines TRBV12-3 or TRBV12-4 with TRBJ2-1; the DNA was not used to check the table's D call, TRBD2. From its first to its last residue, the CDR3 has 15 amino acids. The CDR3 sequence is CTSSLPQRDHNEQLL.

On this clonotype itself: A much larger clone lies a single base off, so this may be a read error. The CDR3 loop reads CDWSGDRGQYEQYF. CDR3 nucleotides: TGTGACTGGAGTGGGGACAGGGGGCAGTACGAGCAGTACTTC. V usage is TRBV30 and J usage is TRBJ2-7; 12 bases are shared with TRBD1. CDR1 GTSNPN and CDR2 SVGIG come from the germline V gene (reference sequence). The CDR3 covers 14 residues.

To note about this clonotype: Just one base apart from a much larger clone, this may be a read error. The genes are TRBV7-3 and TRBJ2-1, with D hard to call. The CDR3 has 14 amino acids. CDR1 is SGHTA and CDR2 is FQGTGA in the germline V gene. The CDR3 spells CASSLSGVYNEQLF. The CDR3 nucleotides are TGTGCCAGCAGCTTAAGTGGGGTATACAATGAGCAGTTATTC.

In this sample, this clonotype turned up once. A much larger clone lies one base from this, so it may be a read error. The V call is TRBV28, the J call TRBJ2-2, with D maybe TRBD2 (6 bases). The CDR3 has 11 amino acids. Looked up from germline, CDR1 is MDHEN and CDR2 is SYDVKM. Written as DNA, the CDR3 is TGTGCCAGCAATGAGGACCGGGAGCCGTTTTTT. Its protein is CASNEDREPFF.

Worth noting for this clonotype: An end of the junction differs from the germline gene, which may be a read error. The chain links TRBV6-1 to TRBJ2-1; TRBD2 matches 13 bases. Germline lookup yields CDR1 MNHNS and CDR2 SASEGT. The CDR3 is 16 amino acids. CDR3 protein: CARSDRTSGRFGKQFF. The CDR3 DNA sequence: TGTGCCCGCAGTGACAGGACTAGCGGGAGATTCGGTAAGCAGTTCTTC.

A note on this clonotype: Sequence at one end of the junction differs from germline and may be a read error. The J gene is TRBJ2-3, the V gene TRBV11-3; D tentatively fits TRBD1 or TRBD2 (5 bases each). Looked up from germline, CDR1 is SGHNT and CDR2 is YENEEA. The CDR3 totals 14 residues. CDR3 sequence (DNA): TGTGCCAGCAGCACACCGGGACGGGATAATACGCAGTATTTC. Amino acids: CASSTPGRDNTQYF. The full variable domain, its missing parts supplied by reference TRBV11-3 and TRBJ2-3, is EAGVVQSPRYKIIEKKQPVAFWCNPISGHNTLYWYLQNLGQGPELLIRYENEEAVDDSQLPKDRFSAERLKGVDSTLKIQPAELGDSAVYLCASSTPGRDNTQYFGPGTRLTVL.

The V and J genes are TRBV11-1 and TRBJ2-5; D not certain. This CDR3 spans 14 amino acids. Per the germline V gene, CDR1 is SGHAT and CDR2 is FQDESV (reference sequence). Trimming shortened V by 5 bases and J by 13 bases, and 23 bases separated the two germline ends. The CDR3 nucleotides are TGTGCCAGCAGCAAAGATACGTACCAAGAGGCCCGGTACTTC. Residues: CASSKDTYQEARYF. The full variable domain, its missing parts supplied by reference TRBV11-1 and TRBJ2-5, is EAEVAQSPRYKITEKSQAVAFWCDPISGHATLYWYRQILGQGPELLVQFQDESVVDDSQLPKDRFSAERLKGVDSTLKIQPAELGDSAMYLCASSKDTYQEARYFGPGTRLLVL.

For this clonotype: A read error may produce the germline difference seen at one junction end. The CDR3 DNA reads as TGTGCCAGCATTCATCTCGGGTCAGTACAGGGTCAATTCTTT. It codes for CASIHLGSVQGQFF. This rearrangement joins TRBV6-2 or TRBV6-3 to TRBJ2-1; a possible D gene is TRBD1 (6 bases). This CDR3 is 14 amino acids long. The germline V gene encodes CDR1 MNHEY and CDR2 SVGEGT.

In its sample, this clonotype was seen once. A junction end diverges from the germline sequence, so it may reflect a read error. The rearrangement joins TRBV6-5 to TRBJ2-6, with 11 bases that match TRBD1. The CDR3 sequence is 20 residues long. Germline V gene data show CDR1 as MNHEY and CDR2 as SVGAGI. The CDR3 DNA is TGTGCAAGCAGTTACCTCCTAAGGACAGGGGGCGCGTTGGGGGCAAACATCCTGACTTTC. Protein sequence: CASSYLLRTGGALGANILTF.

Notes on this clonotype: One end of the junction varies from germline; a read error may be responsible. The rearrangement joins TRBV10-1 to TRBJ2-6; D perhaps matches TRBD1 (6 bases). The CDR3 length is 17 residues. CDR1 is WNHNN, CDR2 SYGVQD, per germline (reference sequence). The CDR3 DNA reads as TGCTCCAGCAGCTACAGGGATCACGGCTCTGGGGCCAACGTCCTGACTTTC. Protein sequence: CSSSYRDHGSGANVLTF.

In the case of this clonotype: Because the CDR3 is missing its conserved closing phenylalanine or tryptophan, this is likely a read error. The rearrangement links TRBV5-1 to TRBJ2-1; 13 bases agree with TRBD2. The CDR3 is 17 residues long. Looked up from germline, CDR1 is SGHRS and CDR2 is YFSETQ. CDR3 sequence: CASRKVWTSGSRNVQFS. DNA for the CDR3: TGCGCCAGCAGGAAAGTTTGGACTAGCGGGAGTCGGAATGTGCAGTTCTCA.

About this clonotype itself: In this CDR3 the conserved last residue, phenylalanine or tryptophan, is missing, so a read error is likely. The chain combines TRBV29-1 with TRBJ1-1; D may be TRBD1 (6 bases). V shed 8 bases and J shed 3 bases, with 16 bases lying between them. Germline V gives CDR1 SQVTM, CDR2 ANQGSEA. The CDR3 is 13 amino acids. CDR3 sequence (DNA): TGCAGCAGATCAGGGGCGATGGACACTGAAGCTTTCATT. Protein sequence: CSRSGAMDTEAFI.

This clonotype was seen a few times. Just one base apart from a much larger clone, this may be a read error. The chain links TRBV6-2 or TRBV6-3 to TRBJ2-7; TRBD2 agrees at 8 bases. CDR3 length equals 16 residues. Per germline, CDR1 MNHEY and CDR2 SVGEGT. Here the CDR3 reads CDSSYSNSGKSYEQYF. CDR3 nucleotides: TGTGACAGCAGTTACTCGAATAGCGGGAAATCCTACGAGCAGTACTTC.

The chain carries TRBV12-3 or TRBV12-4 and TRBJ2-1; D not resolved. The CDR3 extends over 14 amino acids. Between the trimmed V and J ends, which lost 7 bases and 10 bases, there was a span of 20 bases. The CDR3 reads CASNFARSRREQFF. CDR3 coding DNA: TGTGCCAGCAATTTTGCCCGATCAAGAAGGGAGCAGTTCTTC.

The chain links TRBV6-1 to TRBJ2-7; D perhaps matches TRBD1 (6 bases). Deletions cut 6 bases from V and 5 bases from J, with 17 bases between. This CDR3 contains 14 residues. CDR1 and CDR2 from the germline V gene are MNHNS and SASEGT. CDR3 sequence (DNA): TGTGCCAGCAGGGTCCCAGGGGTGGGGAACGAGCAGTACTTC. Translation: CASRVPGVGNEQYF.